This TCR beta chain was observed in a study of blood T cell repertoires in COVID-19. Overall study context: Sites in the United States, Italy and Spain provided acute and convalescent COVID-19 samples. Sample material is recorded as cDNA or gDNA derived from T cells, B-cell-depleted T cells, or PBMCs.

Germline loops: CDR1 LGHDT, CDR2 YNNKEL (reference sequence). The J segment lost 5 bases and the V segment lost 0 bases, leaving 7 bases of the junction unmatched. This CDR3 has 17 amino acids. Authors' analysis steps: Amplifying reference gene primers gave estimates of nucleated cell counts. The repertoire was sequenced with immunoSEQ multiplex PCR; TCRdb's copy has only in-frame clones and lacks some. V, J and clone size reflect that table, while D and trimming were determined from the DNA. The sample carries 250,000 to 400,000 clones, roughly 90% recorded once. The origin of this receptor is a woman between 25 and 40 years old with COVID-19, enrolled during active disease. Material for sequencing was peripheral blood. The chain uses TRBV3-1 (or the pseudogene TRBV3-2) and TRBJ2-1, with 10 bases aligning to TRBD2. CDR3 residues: CASSQDWGTSVNNEQFF. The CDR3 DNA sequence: TGTGCCAGCAGCCAAGATTGGGGGACTAGCGTGAACAATGAGCAGTTCTTC.